Listed here is a single T cell receptor beta chain. The antigen remains undetermined. Healthy bone marrow donors supplied every sample. While unrecorded immune exposures were likely, the donors were nominally healthy when sampled. These data are taken from a study of cytomegalovirus exposure and HLA in healthy donors. Points from the study as a whole: As a later analysis showed, several of the most significant clusters appeared to be linked to common viral pathogens. Within an earlier analysis, most TCR beta V segments proved productive either about 87% or about 30% of the time.

Researchers ran the PCR with 60 Vbeta and 13 Jbeta primers. Only in-frame clones appear in the TCRdb table, and some are missing; sequencing was by immunoSEQ multiplex PCR. The profile covers 60,000 to 75,000 clones, with approximately 79% appearing a single time and nearly 3% taken by the ten largest. The length of the CDR3 is 11 residues. Germline loops: CDR1 MDHEN, CDR2 SYDVKM. Between the trimmed V and J ends, which lost 8 bases and 14 bases, there was a span of 13 bases. The clonotype comes from a woman in her 30s in good health and CMV-seronegative. V is TRBV28 and J is TRBJ1-6; D is perhaps TRBD1 (5 bases). Material for sequencing was PBMCs. CDR3 loop: CASSLGGALHF. In nucleotides, the CDR3 is TGTGCCAGCTCCCTAGGAGGGGCCCTCCACTTT.